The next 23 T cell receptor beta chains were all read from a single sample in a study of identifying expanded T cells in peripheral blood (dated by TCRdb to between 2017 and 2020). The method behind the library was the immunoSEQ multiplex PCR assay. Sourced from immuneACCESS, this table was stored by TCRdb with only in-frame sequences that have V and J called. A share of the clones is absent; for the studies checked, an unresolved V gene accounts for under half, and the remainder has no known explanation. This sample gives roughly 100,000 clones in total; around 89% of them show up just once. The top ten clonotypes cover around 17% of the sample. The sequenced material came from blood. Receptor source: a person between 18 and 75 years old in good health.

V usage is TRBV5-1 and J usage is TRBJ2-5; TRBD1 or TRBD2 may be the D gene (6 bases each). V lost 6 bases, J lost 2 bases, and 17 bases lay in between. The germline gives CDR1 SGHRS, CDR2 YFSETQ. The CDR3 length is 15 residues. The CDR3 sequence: CASTRGDRGQETQYF. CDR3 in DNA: TGCGCCAGCACGAGGGGGGACCGGGGTCAAGAGACCCAGTACTTC.

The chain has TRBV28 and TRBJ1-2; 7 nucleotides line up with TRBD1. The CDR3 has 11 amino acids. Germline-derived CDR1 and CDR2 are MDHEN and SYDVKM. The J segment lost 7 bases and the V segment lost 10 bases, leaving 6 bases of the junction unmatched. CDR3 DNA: TGTGCCACTTCGACAGGGTCTGGCTACACCTTC. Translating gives CATSTGSGYTF.

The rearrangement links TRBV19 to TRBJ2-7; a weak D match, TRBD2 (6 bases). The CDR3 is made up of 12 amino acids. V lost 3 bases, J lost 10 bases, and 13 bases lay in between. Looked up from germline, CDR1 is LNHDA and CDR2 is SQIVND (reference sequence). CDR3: CASSMRTNRQYF. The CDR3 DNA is TGTGCCAGTAGTATGAGGACTAACCGACAGTACTTC.

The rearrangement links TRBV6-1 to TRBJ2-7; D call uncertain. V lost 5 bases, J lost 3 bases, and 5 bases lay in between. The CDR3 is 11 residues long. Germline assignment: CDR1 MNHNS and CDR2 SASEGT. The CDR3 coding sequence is TGTGCCAGCAGTCCGTACTACGAGCAGTACTTC. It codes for CASSPYYEQYF.

The CDR3 loop reads CASSNTGGSNEQYF. In DNA, the CDR3 is TGTGCCAGTAGTAACACAGGGGGATCGAACGAGCAGTACTTC. The chain uses TRBV19 and TRBJ2-7, with TRBD1 matching 8 bases. The CDR3 is made up of 14 amino acids. Germline trimming cut 4 bases from V and 5 bases from J; bases unmatched to any gene: 7. Germline values: CDR1 LNHDA, CDR2 SQIVND (reference sequence). The whole variable domain, filled in from reference TRBV19 and TRBJ2-7, reads DGGITQSPKYLFRKEGQNVTLSCEQNLNHDAMYWYRQDPGQGLRLIYYSQIVNDFQKGDIAEGYSVSREKKESFPLTVTSAQKNPTAFYLCASSNTGGSNEQYFGPGTRLTVT.

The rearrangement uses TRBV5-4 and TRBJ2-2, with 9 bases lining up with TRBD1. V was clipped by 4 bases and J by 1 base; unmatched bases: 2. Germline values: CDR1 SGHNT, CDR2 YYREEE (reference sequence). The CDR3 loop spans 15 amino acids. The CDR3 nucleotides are TGTGCCAGCAGCCCGGACAGGGGGAACACCGGGGAGCTGTTTTTT. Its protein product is CASSPDRGNTGELFF.

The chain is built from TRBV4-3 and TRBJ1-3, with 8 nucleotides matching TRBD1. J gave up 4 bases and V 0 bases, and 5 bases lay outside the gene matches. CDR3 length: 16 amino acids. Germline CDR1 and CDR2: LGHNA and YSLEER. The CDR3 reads CASSQESRGLGNTIYF. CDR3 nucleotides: TGCGCCAGCAGCCAAGAGTCCAGGGGGCTGGGAAACACCATATATTTT.

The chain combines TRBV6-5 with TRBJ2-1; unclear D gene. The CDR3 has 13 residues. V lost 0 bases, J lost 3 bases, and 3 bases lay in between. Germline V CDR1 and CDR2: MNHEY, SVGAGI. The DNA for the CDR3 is TGTGCCAGCAGTTACTCGCTCTACAATGAGCAGTTCTTC. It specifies CASSYSLYNEQFF.

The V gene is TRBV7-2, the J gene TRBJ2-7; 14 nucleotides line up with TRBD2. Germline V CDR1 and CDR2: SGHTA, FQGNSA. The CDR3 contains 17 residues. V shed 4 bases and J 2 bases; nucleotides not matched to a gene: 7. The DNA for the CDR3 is TGTGCCAGCAGCTCCTATGGACTAGCGGGGGGAACCTACGAGCAGTACTTC. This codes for CASSSYGLAGGTYEQYF.

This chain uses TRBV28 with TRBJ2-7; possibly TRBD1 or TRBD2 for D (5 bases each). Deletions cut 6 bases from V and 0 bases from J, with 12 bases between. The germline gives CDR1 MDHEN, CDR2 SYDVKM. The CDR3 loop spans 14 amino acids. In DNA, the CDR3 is TGTGCCAGCAGCCCGGGACCTAGCTCCTACGAGCAGTACTTC. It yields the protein CASSPGPSSYEQYF.

CDR3 coding DNA: TGTGCCAGTAGTATCGGGGTGATCGGGAGCTCCTATAATTCACCCCTCCACTTT. Encoded protein: CASSIGVIGSSYNSPLHF. The V gene is TRBV19, the J gene TRBJ1-6; the D is unclear. Germline V gene lookup returns CDR1 LNHDA and CDR2 SQIVND (reference sequence). This CDR3 has 18 residues. V shed 3 bases and J shed 0 bases, with 15 bases lying between them.

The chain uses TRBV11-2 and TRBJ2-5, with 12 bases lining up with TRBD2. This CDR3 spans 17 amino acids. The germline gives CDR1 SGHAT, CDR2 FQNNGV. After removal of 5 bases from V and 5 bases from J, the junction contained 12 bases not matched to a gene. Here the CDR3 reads CASSLSVVTSGGETQYF. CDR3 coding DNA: TGTGCCAGCAGCCTTAGCGTAGTTACTAGCGGGGGGGAGACCCAGTACTTC.

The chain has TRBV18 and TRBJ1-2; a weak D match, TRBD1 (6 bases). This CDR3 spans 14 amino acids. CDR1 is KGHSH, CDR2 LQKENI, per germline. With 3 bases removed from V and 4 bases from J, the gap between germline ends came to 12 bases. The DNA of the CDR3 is TGTGCCAGCTCACCTTCAGGGGAGGCCTATGGCTACACCTTC. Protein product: CASSPSGEAYGYTF.

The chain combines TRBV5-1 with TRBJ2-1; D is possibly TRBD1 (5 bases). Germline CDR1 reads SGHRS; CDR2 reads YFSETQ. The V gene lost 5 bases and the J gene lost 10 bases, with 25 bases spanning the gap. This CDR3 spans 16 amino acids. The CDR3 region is CASRTQGGPAADEQFF. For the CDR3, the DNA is TGCGCCAGCAGGACCCAGGGCGGCCCAGCTGCAGACGAGCAGTTCTTC.

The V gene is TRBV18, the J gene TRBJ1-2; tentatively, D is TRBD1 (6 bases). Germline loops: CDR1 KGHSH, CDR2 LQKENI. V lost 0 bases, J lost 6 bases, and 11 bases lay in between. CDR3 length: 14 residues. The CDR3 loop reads CASSPPNRVDGYTF. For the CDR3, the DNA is TGTGCCAGCTCACCACCCAACAGGGTAGATGGCTACACCTTC.

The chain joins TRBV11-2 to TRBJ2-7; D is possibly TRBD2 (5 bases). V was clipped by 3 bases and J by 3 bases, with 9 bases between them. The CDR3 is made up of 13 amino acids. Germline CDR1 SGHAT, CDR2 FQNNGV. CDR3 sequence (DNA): TGTGCCAGCAGCTTCGGGAAACTCTACGAGCAGTACTTC. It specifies CASSFGKLYEQYF.

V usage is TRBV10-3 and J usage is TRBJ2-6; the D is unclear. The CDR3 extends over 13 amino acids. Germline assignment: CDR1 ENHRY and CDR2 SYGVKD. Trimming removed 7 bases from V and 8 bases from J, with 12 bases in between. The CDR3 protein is CAITPRETNVLTF. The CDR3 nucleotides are TGTGCCATCACCCCCAGAGAGACCAACGTCCTGACTTTC.

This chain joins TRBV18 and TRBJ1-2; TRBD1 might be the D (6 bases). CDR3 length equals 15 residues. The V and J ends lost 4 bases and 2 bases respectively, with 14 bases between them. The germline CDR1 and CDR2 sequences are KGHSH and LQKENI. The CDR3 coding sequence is TGTGCCAGCTCACAAAATCGTCAGGGGAACTATGGCTACACCTTC. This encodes CASSQNRQGNYGYTF.

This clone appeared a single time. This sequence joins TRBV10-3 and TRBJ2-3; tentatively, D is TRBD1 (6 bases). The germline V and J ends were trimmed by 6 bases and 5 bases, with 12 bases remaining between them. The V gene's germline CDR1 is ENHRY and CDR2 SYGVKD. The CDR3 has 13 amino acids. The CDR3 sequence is CAIRQGLGDTQYF. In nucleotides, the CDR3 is TGTGCCATCAGGCAGGGGCTAGGAGATACGCAGTATTTT.

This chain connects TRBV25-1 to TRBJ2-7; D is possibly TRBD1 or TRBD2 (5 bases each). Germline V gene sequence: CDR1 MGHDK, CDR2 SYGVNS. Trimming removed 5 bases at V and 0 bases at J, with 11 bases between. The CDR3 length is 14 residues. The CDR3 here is CASSPGTFSYEQYF. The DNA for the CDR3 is TGTGCCAGCAGTCCTGGGACGTTCTCCTACGAGCAGTACTTC.

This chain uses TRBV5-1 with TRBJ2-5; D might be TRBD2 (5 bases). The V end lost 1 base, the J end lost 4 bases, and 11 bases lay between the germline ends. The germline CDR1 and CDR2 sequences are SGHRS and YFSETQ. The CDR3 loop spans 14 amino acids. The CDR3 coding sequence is TGCGCCAGCAGCTTGCCGGGGTTTCGAGAGACCCAGTACTTC. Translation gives CASSLPGFRETQYF.

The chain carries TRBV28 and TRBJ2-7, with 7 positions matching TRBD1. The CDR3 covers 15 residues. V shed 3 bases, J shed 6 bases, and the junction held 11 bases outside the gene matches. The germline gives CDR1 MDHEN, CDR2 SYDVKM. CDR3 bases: TGTGCCAGCAGTTTCACAAGGGGGCGTTTGTTCGAGCAGTACTTC. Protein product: CASSFTRGRLFEQYF.

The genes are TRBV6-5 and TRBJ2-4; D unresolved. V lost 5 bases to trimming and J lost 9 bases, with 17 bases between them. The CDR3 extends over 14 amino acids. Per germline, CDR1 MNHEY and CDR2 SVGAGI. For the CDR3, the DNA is TGTGCCAGCAGTCCGCCTCTGGGGTTGGGCATTCAGTACTTC. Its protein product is CASSPPLGLGIQYF.